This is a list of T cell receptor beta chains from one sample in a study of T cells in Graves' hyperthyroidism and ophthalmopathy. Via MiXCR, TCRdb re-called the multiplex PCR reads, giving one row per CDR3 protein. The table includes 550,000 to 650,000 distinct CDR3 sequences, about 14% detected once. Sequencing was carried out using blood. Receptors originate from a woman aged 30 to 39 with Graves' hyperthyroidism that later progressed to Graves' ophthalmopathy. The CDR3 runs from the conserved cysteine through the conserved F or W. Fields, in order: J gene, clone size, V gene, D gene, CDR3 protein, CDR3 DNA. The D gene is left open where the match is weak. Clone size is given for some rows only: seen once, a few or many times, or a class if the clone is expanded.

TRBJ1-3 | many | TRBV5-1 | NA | CASSLSDVTSGNTIYF | TGCGCCAGCAGCTTATCGGACGTAACTTCTGGAAACACCATATATTTT
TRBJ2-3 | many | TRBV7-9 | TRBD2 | CASSSAGAGVADTQYF | TGTGCCAGCAGCTCCGCGGGAGCCGGAGTTGCAGATACGCAGTATTTT
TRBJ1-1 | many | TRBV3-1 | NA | CASSATQSTEAFF | TGTGCCAGCAGCGCAACACAATCCACTGAAGCTTTCTTT
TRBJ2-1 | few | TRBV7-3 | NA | CASSSTTVSYNEQFF | TGTGCCAGCAGCTCAACTACCGTTTCATACAATGAGCAGTTCTTC
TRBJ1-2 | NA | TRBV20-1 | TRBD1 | CSAEDRGMSGYTF | TGCAGTGCCGAGGACAGGGGTATGTCTGGCTACACCTTC
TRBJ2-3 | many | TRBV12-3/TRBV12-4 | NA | CASRRSNTDTQYF | TGTGCCAGCAGACGGTCAAACACAGATACGCAGTATTTT
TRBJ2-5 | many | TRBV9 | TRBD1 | CASSVEAGGETQYF | TGTGCCAGCAGCGTAGAAGCAGGGGGAGAGACCCAGTACTTC
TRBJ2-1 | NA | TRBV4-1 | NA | CASSHPRRLSGNEQFF | TGCGCCAGCAGCCACCCAAGGAGGCTTTCGGGCAATGAGCAGTTCTTC
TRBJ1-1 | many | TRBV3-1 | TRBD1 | CATRTGLNTEAFF | TGTGCCACAAGGACAGGCTTGAACACTGAAGCTTTCTTT
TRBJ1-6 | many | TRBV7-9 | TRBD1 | CASSWDSYNSPLHF | TGTGCCAGCAGCTGGGACAGCTATAATTCACCCCTCCACTTT
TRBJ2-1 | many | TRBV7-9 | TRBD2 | CASSLDLAGDFPQFF | TGTGCCAGCAGCTTAGACCTAGCGGGAGACTTTCCGCAGTTCTTC
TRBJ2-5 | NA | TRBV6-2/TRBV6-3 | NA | CASSHGAGETQYF | TGTGCCAGCAGCCATGGCGCGGGAGAGACCCAGTACTTC
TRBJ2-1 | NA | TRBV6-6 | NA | CASSYSRGRHNEQCF | TGTGCCAGCAGTTACTCACGGGGCAGACACAATGAGCAGTGCTTC
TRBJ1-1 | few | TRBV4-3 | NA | CASSQLHTSNTEAFF | TGCGCCAGCAGCCAACTACATACCTCGAACACTGAAGCTTTCTTT
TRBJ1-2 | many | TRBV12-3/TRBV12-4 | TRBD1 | CASRRLGGESGGYTF | TGTGCCAGCAGACGATTAGGGGGCGAGTCGGGAGGCTACACCTTC
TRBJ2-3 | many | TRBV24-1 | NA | CATSDRIRETDTQYF | TGTGCCACCAGTGATCGGATCAGGGAGACAGATACGCAGTATTTT
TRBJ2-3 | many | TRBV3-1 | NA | CASSQTWGGGDTQYF | TGTGCCAGCAGCCAAACGTGGGGAGGGGGAGATACGCAGTATTTT
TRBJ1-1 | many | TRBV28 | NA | CASNSMRGRNTEAFF | TGTGCCAGCAACTCCATGAGGGGCCGGAACACTGAAGCTTTCTTT
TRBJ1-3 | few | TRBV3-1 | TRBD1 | CASSRGQGAGGNTIYF | TGTGCCAGCAGCCGCGGACAGGGGGCCGGTGGAAACACCATATATTTT
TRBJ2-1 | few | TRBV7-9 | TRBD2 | CASSLVSGRLLNEQFF | TGTGCCAGCAGCTTGGTAAGCGGGAGGCTTCTTAATGAGCAGTTCTTC
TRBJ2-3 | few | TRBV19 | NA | CASTLGRRGQGDTQYF | TGTGCCAGTACCCTCGGCCGCCGGGGGCAAGGTGATACGCAGTATTTT
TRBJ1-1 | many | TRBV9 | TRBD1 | CASSVEGAGTEAFF | TGTGCCAGCAGCGTAGAGGGGGCAGGCACTGAAGCTTTCTTT
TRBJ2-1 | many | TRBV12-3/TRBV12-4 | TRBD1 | CASSSPGGTGHNEQFF | TGTGCCAGCAGTAGCCCCGGTGGGACAGGTCACAATGAGCAGTTCTTC
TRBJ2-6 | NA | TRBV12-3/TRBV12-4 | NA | CAAAEAGANVLTF | TGTGCCGCAGCGGAGGCGGGGGCCAACGTCCTGACTTTC
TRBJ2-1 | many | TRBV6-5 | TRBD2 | CASSYRPYIAGGPLNEQFF | TGTGCCAGCAGTTACCGACCATATATAGCGGGAGGGCCGCTGAATGAGCAGTTCTTC
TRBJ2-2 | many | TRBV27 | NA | CASTRQSFGYAGELFF | TGTGCCAGCACTCGACAGTCTTTCGGTTATGCCGGGGAGCTGTTTTTT
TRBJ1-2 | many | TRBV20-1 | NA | CSADPGGTKIWGGYTF | TGCAGTGCTGACCCGGGCGGGACCAAGATTTGGGGTGGCTACACCTTC
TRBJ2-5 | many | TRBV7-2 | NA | CASSSGAGETQYF | TGTGCCAGCAGCTCGGGGGCCGGGGAGACCCAGTACTTC
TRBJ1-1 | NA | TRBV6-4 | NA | CASSLTAGDTEAFF | TGTGCCAGCAGTCTGACCGCCGGGGACACTGAAGCTTTCTTT
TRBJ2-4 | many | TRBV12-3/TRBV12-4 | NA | CASSSGSLAKNIQYF | TGTGCCAGCAGTTCCGGTTCCCTAGCCAAAAACATTCAGTACTTC